This TCR beta chain comes out of a study of OX40 agonist ivuxolimab in advanced cancers. Blood specimens came from baseline, cycle 4 day 1, and cycle 7 day 1. The CDR3 extends over 14 amino acids. V gave up 1 base and J gave up 4 bases, with 6 bases separating them. From germline, CDR1 is SGDLS and CDR2 YYNGEE. Of note for this clone: Its specificity is unknown.

Libraries were prepared by immunoSEQ multiplex PCR; TCRdb keeps only in-frame clonotypes and omits some of them. Found here are approximately 37,000 clones, under 85% of them singletons; the top ten hold about 19%. Study-wide findings and caveats: Partial responders receiving 0.1-3.0 mg/kg showed among the lowest clonal expansion.

The chain couples TRBV9 to TRBJ2-6, with D unresolved. The sample here was CD4+ or CD8+ T cells sorted from blood, taken in a trial of the OX40 agonist ivuxolimab. This receptor was obtained from an adult with an advanced solid tumor such as melanoma, head and neck, liver or kidney cancer. Here the CDR3 reads CASSVLSGANVLTF. CDR3 bases: TGTGCCAGCAGCGTATTATCCGGGGCCAACGTCCTGACTTTC.